The subject of this entry is one T cell receptor beta chain. Both 60 Vbeta primers and 13 Jbeta primers went into the PCR. The data were produced by immunoSEQ multiplex PCR, yet TCRdb's version contains in-frame clones alone and is incomplete. The table lists 130,000 to 150,000 clones, about 79% of them singletons. The entry originates in a study of cytomegalovirus exposure and HLA in healthy donors. With 2 bases clipped from V and 7 bases from J, the junction kept 8 bases outside the gene matches. Germline V gene data show CDR1 as MNHEY and CDR2 as SVGAGI. The CDR3 contains 14 residues. This clonotype was obtained from a male donor in good health and CMV-seronegative. V is TRBV6-5 and J is TRBJ2-7; 7 nucleotides agree with TRBD2. The sample consisted of PBMCs. CDR3 DNA: TGTGCCAGCAGTTACGGAGCGGGGAATGGGGAGCAGTACTTC. It codes for CASSYGAGNGEQYF.